Listed below are T cell receptor beta chains from one sample, sequenced in a study of cytomegalovirus exposure and HLA in healthy donors. Generated by immunoSEQ multiplex PCR, the TCRdb table keeps only in-frame clones and is missing some. The table lists roughly 120,000 clones, 65% to 85% of them singletons. The source material was PBMCs. The receptor set was obtained from a woman in her 40s in good health and CMV-seropositive. CDR3s include the opening cysteine and the closing phenylalanine or tryptophan. The D gene is left open where the match is weak.

d_call: NA; j_call: TRBJ1-5; v_call: TRBV9; cdr3_aa: CASSEEASNQPQHF
d_call: NA; j_call: TRBJ1-5; v_call: TRBV5-4; cdr3_aa: CASSLFGAHSNQPQHF
d_call: NA; j_call: TRBJ2-6; v_call: TRBV6-4; cdr3_aa: CASKTELGANVLTF
d_call: NA; j_call: TRBJ1-2; v_call: TRBV6-5; cdr3_aa: CASSYSGDSNYGYTF
d_call: TRBD1; j_call: TRBJ1-1; v_call: TRBV15; cdr3_aa: CATSRADRHNEAFF
d_call: TRBD2; j_call: TRBJ2-7; v_call: TRBV2; cdr3_aa: CASRGGMGLAGDYEQYF
d_call: NA; j_call: TRBJ2-1; v_call: TRBV11-2; cdr3_aa: CASSLGGSSYNEQFF
d_call: TRBD1; j_call: TRBJ1-2; v_call: TRBV4-3; cdr3_aa: CASSQDQTRTGGGYTF
d_call: TRBD2; j_call: TRBJ2-7; v_call: TRBV28; cdr3_aa: CASSSSSGRVYEQYF
d_call: NA; j_call: TRBJ2-3; v_call: TRBV9; cdr3_aa: CASSEEGGSITDTQYF
d_call: NA; j_call: TRBJ2-2; v_call: TRBV7-7; cdr3_aa: CASSLSGGAGELFF
d_call: TRBD2; j_call: TRBJ2-7; v_call: TRBV7-8; cdr3_aa: CASSLVAGGSQSYEQYF
d_call: NA; j_call: TRBJ2-1; v_call: TRBV5-1; cdr3_aa: CASSFAGSSYNEQFF
d_call: TRBD1; j_call: TRBJ2-7; v_call: TRBV9; cdr3_aa: CASSASGTGKPYEQYF
d_call: NA; j_call: TRBJ2-7; v_call: TRBV6-5; cdr3_aa: CASSYPGWDEQYF
d_call: NA; j_call: TRBJ1-5; v_call: TRBV21-1; cdr3_aa: CAIQNRAYSNQPQHF
d_call: TRBD2; j_call: TRBJ2-5; v_call: TRBV4-3; cdr3_aa: CASSQDNGREGETQYF
d_call: NA; j_call: TRBJ2-6; v_call: TRBV30; cdr3_aa: CAWSAHGGSGANVLTF
d_call: NA; j_call: TRBJ1-2; v_call: TRBV5-6; cdr3_aa: CASSLGRNYGYTF
d_call: NA; j_call: TRBJ2-7; v_call: TRBV18; cdr3_aa: CASSPPLRVNEQYF
d_call: TRBD2; j_call: TRBJ2-7; v_call: TRBV28; cdr3_aa: CASSPEREGLYEQCF
d_call: NA; j_call: TRBJ1-5; v_call: TRBV29-1; cdr3_aa: CSVEDKETGYGQPQHF
d_call: NA; j_call: TRBJ1-2; v_call: TRBV27; cdr3_aa: CASSRGLNYGYTF
d_call: NA; j_call: TRBJ1-1; v_call: TRBV7-9; cdr3_aa: CASSLLNTEAFF
d_call: NA; j_call: TRBJ1-4; v_call: TRBV10-1; cdr3_aa: CASSESGEEKTNEKLFF
d_call: TRBD1; j_call: TRBJ2-5; v_call: TRBV30; cdr3_aa: CAWSVGQGVAETQYF
d_call: NA; j_call: TRBJ1-2; v_call: TRBV6-5; cdr3_aa: CASSYRRELDGYTF
d_call: NA; j_call: TRBJ1-2; v_call: TRBV7-9; cdr3_aa: CSSSLGLETVYGYTF
d_call: NA; j_call: TRBJ2-5; v_call: TRBV2; cdr3_aa: CASTYQETQYF
d_call: TRBD2; j_call: TRBJ2-7; v_call: TRBV19; cdr3_aa: CASSSGGYEQYF
d_call: NA; j_call: TRBJ2-7; v_call: TRBV14; cdr3_aa: CASSQVTQGPYEQYF
d_call: TRBD1; j_call: TRBJ1-2; v_call: TRBV30; cdr3_aa: CAWGAGTGHYGYTF
d_call: TRBD2; j_call: TRBJ2-7; v_call: TRBV4-1; cdr3_aa: CASSQARSGLGNSYEQYF
d_call: TRBD2; j_call: TRBJ2-7; v_call: TRBV6-5; cdr3_aa: CASRNSGSSYEQYF
d_call: NA; j_call: TRBJ2-4; v_call: TRBV25-1; cdr3_aa: CASAGTLNIQYF
d_call: NA; j_call: TRBJ1-1; v_call: TRBV7-2; cdr3_aa: CASSLANPGGQAFF
d_call: NA; j_call: TRBJ2-2; v_call: TRBV25-1; cdr3_aa: CASSGTGWAGELFF
d_call: NA; j_call: TRBJ1-1; v_call: TRBV19; cdr3_aa: CASTRKGQGPSAPNTEAFF
d_call: NA; j_call: TRBJ2-7; v_call: TRBV4-1; cdr3_aa: CASSHFGPPYEQYF
d_call: NA; j_call: TRBJ1-2; v_call: TRBV7-2; cdr3_aa: CASSLGGKEGGYTF
d_call: NA; j_call: TRBJ2-5; v_call: TRBV5-1; cdr3_aa: CASSHIWGLQETQYF
d_call: TRBD1; j_call: TRBJ2-5; v_call: TRBV2; cdr3_aa: CASRLGTEETQYF
d_call: NA; j_call: TRBJ2-3; v_call: TRBV6-6; cdr3_aa: CASSFTGNAADTQYF
d_call: NA; j_call: TRBJ1-4; v_call: TRBV7-9; cdr3_aa: CASRLRGEKLFF